The 27 T cell receptor beta chains in this list originate from one sample, sequenced in a study of neurological immune-mediated disorders. MiXCR, run by TCRdb on the 5' RACE reads, gives a single entry per CDR3 protein. The table lists about 50,000 distinct CDR3 sequences, about 2% of them singletons. The specimen sequenced was PBMCs. These receptors originate from a woman in her thirties or forties with multiple sclerosis.

This clonotype was observed at least ten times. The chain uses TRBV10-3 and TRBJ2-7; TRBD1 aligns across 8 bases. CDR1 and CDR2 from the germline V gene are ENHRY and SYGVKD. Unmatched junction bases numbered 4, after V lost 4 bases and J lost 5 bases. This CDR3 has 13 residues. CDR3 DNA sequence: TGTGCCATCAGTGGAGGACAGGGCAACGAGCAGTACTTC. Translating gives CAISGGQGNEQYF.

This clonotype was picked up many times. This chain links TRBV4-1 with TRBJ2-7; perhaps TRBD2 as D (6 bases). CDR3 length: 14 residues. In germline, CDR1 is MGHRA, CDR2 YSYEKL. Trimming left V 1 base short and J 5 bases short, with 12 bases between. The CDR3 sequence is CASSQVTGVNEQYF. The CDR3 region has the DNA TGCGCCAGCAGCCAAGTAACGGGGGTCAACGAGCAGTACTTC.

Of note for this clonotype: One base away lies a much larger clone, so this may be a sequencing read error. This chain uses TRBV20-1 with TRBJ1-5; D gene unclear. Per germline, CDR1 DFQATT and CDR2 SNEGSKA (reference sequence). The CDR3 length is 13 residues. Here the CDR3 reads CSAPRSLDGPQNF. The CDR3 region has the DNA TGCAGTGCCCCCCGATCTTTGGACGGGCCCCAGAATTTT.

This clonotype has at least ten counts. The chain recombines TRBV7-3 with TRBJ2-1; a weak D match, TRBD2 (7 bases). Trimming left V 6 bases short and J 9 bases short, with 21 bases between. Germline V gene sequence: CDR1 SGHTA, CDR2 FQGTGA. There are 15 residues in the CDR3. Written as DNA, the CDR3 is TGTGCCAGCAGTTCAAACGGGGGGCGGGAAAGTGAGCAGTTCTTC. Its protein product is CASSSNGGRESEQFF.

This clonotype was observed at least ten times. The rearrangement joins TRBV5-1 to TRBJ2-5; tentatively, D is TRBD2 (6 bases). Trimming took off 4 bases at V and 5 bases at J, with 15 bases between the two ends. Germline V gives CDR1 SGHRS, CDR2 YFSETQ. The CDR3 runs 14 residues. This chain's CDR3 is CASSISSEDETQYF. The CDR3 DNA reads as TGCGCCAGCAGCATCTCTAGCGAGGATGAGACCCAGTACTTC.

V gene TRBV29-1 combines with J gene TRBJ2-2; D possibly corresponds to TRBD1 (5 bases). Germline lookup yields CDR1 SQVTM and CDR2 ANQGSEA. This CDR3 spans 14 amino acids. Trimming cost V 5 bases and J 1 base, with 11 bases left between them. The CDR3: CSVLKGENTGELFF. CDR3 DNA sequence: TGCAGCGTTCTTAAAGGGGAGAACACCGGGGAGCTGTTTTTT.

This clonotype has at least ten counts. The chain joins TRBV5-1 to TRBJ2-1; D is undetermined. The ends were cut back, 7 bases at V and 2 bases at J, with 13 bases in the middle. The CDR3 has 14 residues. From germline, CDR1 is SGHRS and CDR2 YFSETQ. CDR3 residues: CASARSWAYNEQFF. Here the CDR3 DNA reads TGCGCCAGCGCCAGGTCGTGGGCCTACAATGAGCAGTTCTTC. The full variable domain, in which reference TRBV5-1 and TRBJ2-1 provide the parts outside the CDR3, is KAGVTQTPRYLIKTRGQQVTLSCSPISGHRSVSWYQQTPGQGLQFLFEYFSETQRNKGNFPGRFSGRQFSNSRSEMNVSTLELGDSALYLCASARSWAYNEQFFGPGTRLTVL.

This clonotype is medium-sized by share. The rearrangement joins TRBV20-1 to TRBJ1-6; no clear D gene. The CDR3 is 14 amino acids. V gave up 1 base and J gave up 5 bases, with 9 bases separating them. Germline lookup yields CDR1 DFQATT and CDR2 SNEGSKA (reference sequence). The CDR3 DNA reads as TGCAGTGCTAGAGTGAGCGGGAATAATTCACCCCTCCACTTT. This sequence encodes CSARVSGNNSPLHF.

This clonotype was picked up many times. The chain carries TRBV5-1 and TRBJ2-7; D ambiguous. V shed 4 bases and J shed 6 bases, with 17 bases lying between them. Germline values: CDR1 SGHRS, CDR2 YFSETQ. The CDR3 is 14 residues long. The CDR3 here is CASSPRSGSAEQYF. The CDR3 DNA sequence: TGCGCCAGCAGCCCCCGCTCAGGTTCGGCCGAGCAGTACTTC.

This clonotype showed up many times. The V and J genes are TRBV5-1 and TRBJ1-1; D may be TRBD1 (5 bases). V was clipped by 7 bases and J by 5 bases, with 21 bases between them. Germline assignment: CDR1 SGHRS and CDR2 YFSETQ. The CDR3 covers 15 residues. This CDR3 reads CASRNGGAGLTEAFF. The CDR3 region has the DNA TGCGCCAGCCGCAATGGTGGGGCAGGCCTAACTGAAGCTTTCTTT.

This clonotype has ten or more counts. The gene calls are TRBV6-5 and TRBJ2-2; tentatively, D is TRBD1 (7 bases). V lost 7 bases and J 5 bases, leaving 23 bases between the germline ends. Germline V gene data show CDR1 as MNHEY and CDR2 as SVGAGI. The CDR3 consists of 17 residues. The CDR3 bases are TGTGCCAGCAAGGGAGGTGATGCGACAGGGAGGACCGGGGAGCTGTTTTTT. Residues: CASKGGDATGRTGELFF.

Only a few counts were recorded for this clonotype. The rearrangement uses TRBV20-1 and TRBJ2-7; TRBD1 matches at 10 bases. The CDR3 length is 14 residues. The V segment lost 5 bases and the J segment 4 bases; nucleotides outside the gene matches: 8. Germline values: CDR1 DFQATT, CDR2 SNEGSKA (reference sequence). DNA of the CDR3: TGCAGTGCTCCCGGGACAGGGGCATTATACGAGCAGTACTTC. Its translation is CSAPGTGALYEQYF.

In this sample, this clonotype turned up many times. The genes are TRBV27 and TRBJ1-4; the match to TRBD1 covers 9 bases. V shed 5 bases, J shed 8 bases, and the junction held 12 bases outside the gene matches. Germline V CDR1 and CDR2: MNHEY, SMNVEV (reference sequence). The CDR3 is 16 residues long. The CDR3 spells CASSPTPGQGEEKLFF. The CDR3 DNA follows: TGTGCCAGCAGTCCTACCCCGGGACAGGGTGAGGAAAAACTGTTTTTT.

This clonotype came up many times. The rearrangement links TRBV14 to TRBJ1-1; 8 positions agree with TRBD1. V lost 5 bases to trimming and J lost 1 base; unmatched junction nucleotides: 9. This CDR3 comprises 16 residues. Looked up from germline, CDR1 is SGHDN and CDR2 is FVKESK. CDR3 protein: CASSNGQGAWNTEAFF. CDR3 in DNA: TGTGCCAGCAGCAACGGACAGGGAGCTTGGAACACTGAAGCTTTCTTT.

The sample holds many counts of this clonotype. V is TRBV4-1 and J is TRBJ2-6; D is unresolved. CDR3 length equals 14 residues. Trimming took off 4 bases at V and 15 bases at J, with 19 bases between the two ends. Germline V gene data show CDR1 as MGHRA and CDR2 as YSYEKL. This CDR3 is CASSRLTSLTGLTF. The CDR3 bases are TGCGCCAGCAGCCGGCTAACATCGTTGACGGGCCTGACTTTC.

At least ten counts were recorded for this clonotype. The V gene is TRBV6-1, the J gene TRBJ2-7; D assignment may be TRBD1 or TRBD2 (6 bases each). Trimming pared 8 bases from V and 3 bases from J, leaving 17 bases between. Per germline, CDR1 MNHNS and CDR2 SASEGT. CDR3 length equals 14 residues. This CDR3 reads CASASGGQGYEQYF. CDR3 nucleotides: TGTGCCAGCGCTTCTGGGGGGCAAGGCTACGAGCAGTACTTC.

In this sample, this clonotype turned up many times. The gene calls are TRBV5-1 and TRBJ1-1; possibly TRBD1 for D (6 bases). Per the germline V gene, CDR1 is SGHRS and CDR2 is YFSETQ. V was pared by 5 bases and J by 3 bases, with 11 bases between. The CDR3 covers 13 residues. The CDR3, as DNA: TGCGCCAGCAGAACGCAGGGGCACACTGAAGCTTTCTTT. It yields the protein CASRTQGHTEAFF.

This clonotype has a count of ten or more. The genes are TRBV5-1 and TRBJ2-1; TRBD1 aligns across 8 bases. The CDR3 is made up of 15 amino acids. Trimming at V came to 0 bases and at J to 4 bases, leaving 3 bases not matched to a gene. From germline, CDR1 is SGHRS and CDR2 YFSETQ. The CDR3 DNA reads TGCGCCAGCAGCTTGGGGACAGGGCGATACAATGAGCAGTTCTTC. Its translation: CASSLGTGRYNEQFF.

This clonotype was counted a few times. The CDR3 here is CASSSLGWSEAFF. The CDR3 bases are TGTGCCAGCAGCTCCCTGGGATGGAGCGAAGCTTTCTTT. The rearrangement joins TRBV7-2 to TRBJ1-1; D gene unclear. Germline CDR1 and CDR2: SGHTA and FQGNSA. This CDR3 is built from 13 residues. Trimming left V 4 bases short and J 8 bases short, with 14 bases between.

This clonotype was counted at least ten times. The V gene is TRBV7-8, the J gene TRBJ2-3; TRBD1 matches 10 bases. This CDR3 contains 17 residues. The V segment lost 4 bases and the J segment 2 bases; nucleotides outside the gene matches: 9. Germline values: CDR1 SGHVS, CDR2 FQNEAQ. The CDR3: CASSSVLGQGVTDTQYF. In DNA form, the CDR3 reads TGTGCCAGCAGCTCCGTCCTAGGACAGGGGGTCACAGATACGCAGTATTTT.

Only a few counts were recorded for this clonotype. The conserved final phenylalanine or tryptophan is absent from the CDR3, which likely points to a read error. V is TRBV14 and J is TRBJ2-5; D tentatively reads TRBD1 or TRBD2 (6 bases each). V was pared by 1 base and J by 1 base, with 10 bases between. The CDR3 spans 15 residues. CDR1 SGHDN and CDR2 FVKESK come from the germline V gene. The CDR3 loop reads CASSQVRGAQETQYC. The CDR3, as DNA: TGTGCCAGCAGCCAAGTAAGGGGGGCCCAAGAGACCCAGTACTGC.

There are many counts of this clonotype. The chain is built from TRBV6-5 and TRBJ1-3; the match to TRBD1 covers 9 bases. J lost 10 bases, V lost 6 bases, and 10 bases had no gene match. Germline loops: CDR1 MNHEY, CDR2 SVGAGI. This CDR3 has 14 amino acids. Here the CDR3 reads CASSLGTGSNTIYF. The CDR3, as DNA: TGTGCCAGCAGCCTCGGGACAGGGTCGAATACCATATATTTT.

The sample holds many counts of this clonotype. The chain links TRBV7-2 to TRBJ2-5; 7 nucleotides align to TRBD1. The ends lost 0 bases at V and 3 bases at J; junction bases unmatched: 1. Germline V gives CDR1 SGHTA, CDR2 FQGNSA. The CDR3 contains 14 residues. For the CDR3, the DNA is TGTGCCAGCAGCTTAGCTGGGACAGAAGAGACCCAGTACTTC. This codes for CASSLAGTEETQYF.

This clonotype was counted many times. The V call is TRBV20-1, the J call TRBJ1-2; D is ambiguous. V lost 0 bases to trimming and J lost 4 bases, with 15 bases between them. CDR1 and CDR2 (germline): DFQATT, SNEGSKA (reference sequence). The CDR3 is 15 amino acids. CDR3: CSARDQNRELYGYTF. Written as DNA, the CDR3 is TGCAGTGCTAGAGATCAGAACAGAGAACTCTATGGCTACACCTTC.

This clonotype was seen many times. The rearrangement uses TRBV20-1 and TRBJ2-1; a weak D match, TRBD2 (6 bases). The CDR3 totals 12 residues. V was cut by 4 bases and J by 5 bases, with 9 bases left in between. Germline lookup yields CDR1 DFQATT and CDR2 SNEGSKA (reference sequence). CDR3 DNA sequence: TGCAGTGCTAAGCCGGGGGACAATGAGCAGTTCTTC. This codes for CSAKPGDNEQFF.

This clonotype was seen ten or more times. The gene calls are TRBV5-1 and TRBJ1-1; D is unclear. V was cut by 0 bases and J by 4 bases, with 4 bases left in between. The germline gives CDR1 SGHRS, CDR2 YFSETQ. The length of the CDR3 is 12 residues. CDR3 DNA: TGCGCCAGCAGCTTGGGGGCCACTGAAGCTTTCTTT. Translating gives CASSLGATEAFF.

This clonotype was found many times. This chain joins TRBV5-1 and TRBJ1-4; TRBD1 might be the D (5 bases). Trimming took off 7 bases at V and 6 bases at J, with 16 bases between the two ends. This CDR3 is built from 14 residues. Germline CDR1 is SGHRS and CDR2 is YFSETQ. CDR3 nucleotide sequence: TGCGCCAGCGGCAAGGGGCATGCGGATGAAAAACTGTTTTTT. Amino acid sequence: CASGKGHADEKLFF.